These 24 T cell receptor beta chains came from one sample sequenced in a study of T cell responses to AZD1222 COVID-19 vaccine. Repertoires were generated with immunoSEQ multiplex PCR, while TCRdb's copy carries only in-frame clones and drops some. The top ten hold about 1.5% of the sample, which has under 150,000 clones, 75% to 90% seen once. Sequencing was performed on peripheral blood, taken 28 days after the second AZD1222 dose. These receptors were taken from an adult who received the AZD1222 COVID-19 vaccine.

This chain connects TRBV7-8 to TRBJ2-1, with D unresolved. Germline CDR1 SGHVS, CDR2 FQNEAQ. CDR3 length equals 11 residues. V was clipped by 5 bases and J by 9 bases, with 8 bases between them. CDR3 residues: CASSPTVEQFF. CDR3 sequence (DNA): TGTGCCAGCAGCCCCACCGTTGAGCAGTTCTTC.

The chain employs TRBV5-1 and TRBJ2-3; possible D gene TRBD1, 6 bases. The CDR3 is 16 residues long. V was trimmed by 0 bases and J by 1 base, leaving 12 bases between them. Germline assignment: CDR1 SGHRS and CDR2 YFSETQ. The DNA for the CDR3 is TGCGCCAGCAGCTTGGATACAGGGCCCCGCACAGATACGCAGTATTTT. Translating gives CASSLDTGPRTDTQYF.

J is TRBJ1-5 and V is TRBV28; D is perhaps TRBD1 (5 bases). This CDR3 is 14 amino acids long. V was cut by 11 bases and J by 1 base, with 15 bases left in between. The V gene's germline CDR1 is MDHEN and CDR2 SYDVKM. In DNA form, the CDR3 reads TGTGCCTGCCGACCGGGGGGGAGCAATCAGCCCCAGCATTTT. Residues: CACRPGGSNQPQHF.

The V call is TRBV7-8, the J call TRBJ1-1; no definite D call. Germline loops: CDR1 SGHVS, CDR2 FQNEAQ. CDR3 length: 13 residues. V lost 1 base, J lost 6 bases, and 9 bases lay in between. The CDR3 protein is CASSLVGNSEAFF. DNA of the CDR3: TGTGCCAGCAGCTTAGTTGGGAATTCTGAAGCTTTCTTT.

This clone has only a few counts. This chain connects TRBV30 to TRBJ1-5; D ambiguous. Germline CDR1 GTSNPN, CDR2 SVGIG (reference sequence). Between the trimmed V and J ends, which lost 3 bases and 4 bases, there was a span of 25 bases. The CDR3 length is 18 residues. The CDR3 spells CAWSSAVLGIDVNQPQHF. The DNA of the CDR3 is TGTGCCTGGAGCTCCGCAGTTTTGGGGATTGACGTGAATCAGCCCCAGCATTTT. Drawing the rest from reference TRBV30 and TRBJ1-5, the complete variable domain is SQTIHQWPATLVQPVGSPLSLECTVEGTSNPNLYWYRQAAGRGLQLLFYSVGIGQISSEVPQNLSASRPQDRQFILSSKKLLLSDSGFYLCAWSSAVLGIDVNQPQHFGDGTRLSIL.

The genes are TRBV6-2 or TRBV6-3 and TRBJ2-1; D may be TRBD1 (6 bases). The CDR3 runs 17 residues. Germline lookup yields CDR1 MNHEY and CDR2 SVGEGT. With 3 bases removed from V and 0 bases from J, the gap between germline ends came to 15 bases. The CDR3 sequence is CASSYSPTGSSYNEQFF. The CDR3 DNA sequence: TGTGCCAGCAGTTATTCACCGACAGGCAGCTCCTACAATGAGCAGTTCTTC.

The chain has TRBV28 and TRBJ2-5; D is perhaps TRBD2 (6 bases). The CDR3 length is 15 residues. From germline, CDR1 is MDHEN and CDR2 SYDVKM. V was pared by 4 bases and J by 7 bases, with 19 bases between. The CDR3 reads CASSYPGAQQTTQYF. The CDR3 coding sequence is TGTGCCAGCAGTTACCCGGGAGCCCAACAGACGACCCAGTACTTC.

The rearrangement uses TRBV5-8 and TRBJ1-3; 9 positions agree with TRBD1. CDR3 size: 16 residues. The ends lost 4 bases at V and 3 bases at J; junction bases unmatched: 8. Germline-derived CDR1 and CDR2 are SGHTS and YDEGEE. In DNA, the CDR3 is TGTGCCAGCAGCCGGGACAGGGTTTTTGGTGGAAACACCATATATTTT. Translating it yields CASSRDRVFGGNTIYF.

V is TRBV6-6 and J is TRBJ1-1; D ambiguous. The germline CDR1 and CDR2 sequences are MNHNY and SVGAGI (reference sequence). This CDR3 has 11 amino acids. V lost 3 bases, J lost 11 bases, and 10 bases lay in between. CDR3 sequence: CASSYMGGAFF. In nucleotides, the CDR3 is TGTGCCAGCAGTTATATGGGTGGGGCTTTCTTT.

The chain carries TRBV6-1 and TRBJ1-5, with D perhaps TRBD1 (6 bases). Germline V gene sequence: CDR1 MNHNS, CDR2 SASEGT. There are 14 residues in the CDR3. The V gene lost 7 bases and the J gene lost 0 bases, with 10 bases spanning the gap. The CDR3 DNA reads as TGTGCCAGCAATGGGGGCCATAGCAATCAGCCCCAGCATTTT. Its translation is CASNGGHSNQPQHF.

To note about this clone: Other DNA sequences in the sample encode the same CDR3. The chain carries TRBV5-8 and TRBJ1-2; no reliable D call. Germline values: CDR1 SGHTS, CDR2 YDEGEE. The V and J ends lost 2 bases and 8 bases respectively, with 10 bases between them. There are 12 residues in the CDR3. Here the CDR3 DNA reads TGTGCCAGCAGCTTTGACCTGGGAGGCTACACCTTC. It yields the protein CASSFDLGGYTF.

The chain couples TRBV7-9 to TRBJ1-2, with D possibly TRBD1 on 6 matching bases. The germline V and J ends were trimmed by 7 bases and 7 bases, with 19 bases remaining between them. This CDR3 comprises 14 residues. Germline CDR1 SEHNR, CDR2 FQNEAQ (reference sequence). The CDR3 reads CASIAYGGGPGYTF. CDR3 bases: TGTGCCAGCATCGCTTACGGCGGGGGGCCTGGCTACACCTTC.

The chain uses TRBV2 and TRBJ2-7, with D perhaps TRBD2 (6 bases). V lost 8 bases, J lost 0 bases, and 11 bases lay in between. Germline assignment: CDR1 SNHLY and CDR2 FYNNEI. This CDR3 spans 13 amino acids. The CDR3 protein is CASGTVSSYEQYF. In nucleotides, the CDR3 is TGTGCCAGCGGGACTGTGAGCTCCTACGAGCAGTACTTC.

The genes are TRBV27 and TRBJ2-2, with D possibly being TRBD1 (5 bases). V lost 7 bases, J lost 8 bases, and 8 bases lay in between. CDR1 and CDR2 (germline): MNHEY, SMNVEV (reference sequence). The CDR3 is made up of 11 amino acids. The CDR3 is CASKGWGELFF. CDR3 bases: TGTGCCAGCAAGGGGTGGGGGGAGCTGTTTTTT.

The V call is TRBV30, the J call TRBJ1-5; 8 bases line up with TRBD1. V gave up 5 bases and J gave up 2 bases; unmatched junction bases: 5. Germline V gene data show CDR1 as GTSNPN and CDR2 as SVGIG (reference sequence). CDR3 length: 14 residues. The CDR3 sequence: CAWSTGGGNQPQHF. For the CDR3, the DNA is TGTGCCTGGTCCACAGGGGGTGGCAATCAGCCCCAGCATTTT. Looking up the rest from reference TRBV30 and TRBJ1-5 gives the full variable domain: SQTIHQWPATLVQPVGSPLSLECTVEGTSNPNLYWYRQAAGRGLQLLFYSVGIGQISSEVPQNLSASRPQDRQFILSSKKLLLSDSGFYLCAWSTGGGNQPQHFGDGTRLSIL.

The CDR3 loop reads CSVEDRSRQEEQFF. The CDR3 nucleotides read TGCAGCGTTGAAGATCGGAGCAGACAAGAAGAGCAGTTCTTC. The genes are TRBV29-1 and TRBJ2-1; D unresolved. The V end was cut by 0 bases, the J end by 10 bases, with 16 bases between. Germline lookup yields CDR1 SQVTM and CDR2 ANQGSEA. There are 14 residues in the CDR3.

The genes are TRBV4-2 and TRBJ2-1, with 14 bases that match TRBD2. Looked up from germline, CDR1 is LGHNA and CDR2 is YNFKEQ. The CDR3 is made up of 17 amino acids. After removal of 5 bases from V and 7 bases from J, the junction contained 10 bases not matched to a gene. CDR3 DNA sequence: TGTGCCAGCAGCATTACGACTAGCGGGGGGGCTTGGAATGAGCAGTTCTTC. It specifies CASSITTSGGAWNEQFF.

The J gene is TRBJ2-2, the V gene TRBV7-8; tentative D call: TRBD2 (5 bases). Per the germline V gene, CDR1 is SGHVS and CDR2 is FQNEAQ. CDR3 length: 15 amino acids. Trimming pared 0 bases from V and 7 bases from J, leaving 12 bases between. CDR3 residues: CASSLARWRVGELFF. CDR3 nucleotide sequence: TGTGCCAGCAGCTTAGCCCGCTGGCGGGTCGGGGAGCTGTTTTTT.

The chain uses TRBV2 and TRBJ2-2, with D hard to call. Germline lookup yields CDR1 SNHLY and CDR2 FYNNEI. V lost 11 bases and J 5 bases, leaving 12 bases between the germline ends. CDR3 length equals 12 residues. The CDR3, as DNA: TGTGCCTCTAGGGTGTGGACCGGGGAGCTGTTTTTT. As protein: CASRVWTGELFF.

The chain carries TRBV10-3 and TRBJ2-7; TRBD2 agrees at 9 bases. This CDR3 has 14 amino acids. In germline, CDR1 is ENHRY, CDR2 SYGVKD. V shed 2 bases, J shed 2 bases, and the junction held 1 base outside the gene matches. The CDR3 is CAISEAGGPYEQYF. CDR3 sequence (DNA): TGTGCCATCAGTGAGGCGGGAGGGCCCTACGAGCAGTACTTC.

The V call is TRBV6-2 or TRBV6-3, the J call TRBJ1-5; maybe TRBD1 (5 bases). Germline CDR1 MNHEY, CDR2 SVGEGT. Trimming cost V 3 bases and J 11 bases, with 20 bases left between them. This CDR3 region has 15 residues. In DNA, the CDR3 is TGTGCCAGCAGTTATGGGACCCTCGGGACGGATTCCCAGCATTTT. Translation gives CASSYGTLGTDSQHF.

The rearrangement uses TRBV3-1 (or the pseudogene TRBV3-2) and TRBJ1-5; 8 bases match TRBD1. V was clipped by 4 bases and J by 1 base; unmatched bases: 6. Germline V CDR1 and CDR2: LGHDT, YNNKEL (reference sequence). The CDR3 runs 16 residues. CDR3 protein: CASSPGQGPSNQPQHF. The CDR3 nucleotides read TGTGCCAGCAGCCCAGGACAGGGACCCAGCAATCAGCCCCAGCATTTT.

This clone was observed once. The chain combines TRBV10-3 with TRBJ2-7, with 10 bases aligning to TRBD1. The CDR3 loop spans 14 amino acids. Germline trimming cut 6 bases from V and 0 bases from J; bases unmatched to any gene: 2. Germline V CDR1 and CDR2: ENHRY, SYGVKD. This CDR3 is CAIRGQGSSYEQYF. The DNA for the CDR3 is TGTGCCATCAGGGGACAGGGGAGCTCCTACGAGCAGTACTTC.

The chain recombines TRBV10-3 with TRBJ1-3; a possible D gene is TRBD1 (5 bases). The CDR3 is 13 amino acids. V lost 10 bases and J lost 2, with 12 bases in between. Germline V gives CDR1 ENHRY, CDR2 SYGVKD. The CDR3 sequence: CATWQGAGNTIYF. The DNA for the CDR3 is TGTGCCACGTGGCAGGGCGCTGGAAACACCATATATTTT.